This record looks at one T cell receptor (beta chain) sequence and its context. The antigen is unknown. Looked up from germline, CDR1 is MGHRA and CDR2 is YSYEKL. J lost 5 bases, V lost 3 bases, and 6 bases had no gene match. The CDR3 is made up of 16 amino acids. Specified time point: patch test 1, 2 weeks after DPC sensitization. Regarding treatment: therapeutic diphenylcyclopropenone sensitization with weekly scalp DPC. The sample comes from a study of human T cells and chemical hapten exposure. Whole-study results and caveats: Expanded TCRs clustered into significantly more large CDR3 similarity groups than controls, the analysis revealed.

TCRdb reanalysed the RACE reads using MiXCR and keeps one entry per CDR3 protein. The table shows around 110,000 distinct CDR3 sequences, with about 12% occurring only once. This sequence joins TRBV4-1 and TRBJ1-6; 8 positions match TRBD1. The material sequenced was whole blood, taken in connection with sensitization to the hapten diphenylcyclopropenone (DPC). The receptor comes from a woman aged 45-59 years with alopecia areata. Some clones in this sample may be carry-over from other donors' samples. In DNA form, the CDR3 reads TGCGCCAGCAGCCACGAGACAGGGGCGGATAATTCACCCCTCCACTTT. It codes for CASSHETGADNSPLHF.